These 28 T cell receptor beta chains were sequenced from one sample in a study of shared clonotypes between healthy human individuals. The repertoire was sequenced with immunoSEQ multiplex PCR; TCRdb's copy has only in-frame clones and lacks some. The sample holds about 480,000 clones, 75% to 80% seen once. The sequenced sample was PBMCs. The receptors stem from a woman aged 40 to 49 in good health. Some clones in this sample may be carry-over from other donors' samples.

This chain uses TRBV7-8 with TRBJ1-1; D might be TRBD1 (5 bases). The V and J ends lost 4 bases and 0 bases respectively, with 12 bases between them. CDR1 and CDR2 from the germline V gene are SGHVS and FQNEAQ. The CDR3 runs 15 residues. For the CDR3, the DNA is TGTGCCAGCAGCTCAGCGGGGGGAATGAACACTGAAGCTTTCTTT. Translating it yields CASSSAGGMNTEAFF.

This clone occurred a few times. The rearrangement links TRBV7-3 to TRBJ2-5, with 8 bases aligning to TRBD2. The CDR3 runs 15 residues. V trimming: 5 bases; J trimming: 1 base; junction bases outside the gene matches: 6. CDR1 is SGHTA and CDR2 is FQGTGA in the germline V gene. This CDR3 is CASSDRRGGQETQYF. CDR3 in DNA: TGTGCCAGCAGCGACCGCCGGGGGGGCCAAGAGACCCAGTACTTC.

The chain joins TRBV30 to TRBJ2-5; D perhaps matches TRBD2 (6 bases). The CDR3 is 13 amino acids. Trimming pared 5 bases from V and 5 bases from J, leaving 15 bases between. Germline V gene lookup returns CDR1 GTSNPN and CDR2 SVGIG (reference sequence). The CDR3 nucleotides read TGTGCCTGGGCGGGACCCTCGCGGGAGACCCAGTACTTC. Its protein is CAWAGPSRETQYF.

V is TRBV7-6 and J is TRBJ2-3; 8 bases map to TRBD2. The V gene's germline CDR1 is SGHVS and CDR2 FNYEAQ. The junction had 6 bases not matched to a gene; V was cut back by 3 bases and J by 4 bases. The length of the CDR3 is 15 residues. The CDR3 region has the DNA TGTGCCAGCAGCTTGGCTAGCGGGCCGCCAGATACGCAGTATTTT. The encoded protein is CASSLASGPPDTQYF.

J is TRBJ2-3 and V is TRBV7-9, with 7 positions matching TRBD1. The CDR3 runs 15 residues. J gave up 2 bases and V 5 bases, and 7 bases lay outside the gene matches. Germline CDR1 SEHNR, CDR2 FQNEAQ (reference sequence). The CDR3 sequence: CASSARTGSTDTQYF. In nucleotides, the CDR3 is TGTGCCAGCAGCGCCCGGACAGGCTCCACAGATACGCAGTATTTT.

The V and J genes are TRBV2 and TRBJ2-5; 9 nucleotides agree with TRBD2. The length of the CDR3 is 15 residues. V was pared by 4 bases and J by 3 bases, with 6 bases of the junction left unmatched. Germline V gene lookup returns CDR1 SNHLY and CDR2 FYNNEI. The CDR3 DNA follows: TGTGCCAGCAGTGGGCTAGCGGGGCAGGAAGAGACCCAGTACTTC. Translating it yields CASSGLAGQEETQYF.

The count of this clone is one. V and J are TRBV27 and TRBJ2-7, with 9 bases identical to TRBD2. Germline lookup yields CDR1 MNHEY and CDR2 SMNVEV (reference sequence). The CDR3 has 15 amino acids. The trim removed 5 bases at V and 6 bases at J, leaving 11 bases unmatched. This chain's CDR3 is CASSPQREARTEQYF. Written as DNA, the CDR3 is TGTGCCAGCAGTCCCCAGCGGGAGGCCCGGACCGAGCAGTACTTC.

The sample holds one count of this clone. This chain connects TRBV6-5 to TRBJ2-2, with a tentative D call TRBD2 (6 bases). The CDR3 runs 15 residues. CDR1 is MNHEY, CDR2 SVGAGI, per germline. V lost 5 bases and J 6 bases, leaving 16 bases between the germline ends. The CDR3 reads CASSPGTRLPGELFF. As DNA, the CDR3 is TGTGCCAGCAGTCCCGGGACTCGATTACCCGGGGAGCTGTTTTTT.

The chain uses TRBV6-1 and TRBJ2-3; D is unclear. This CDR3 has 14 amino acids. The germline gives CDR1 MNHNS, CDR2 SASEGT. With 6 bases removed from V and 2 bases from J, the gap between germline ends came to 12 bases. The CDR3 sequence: CASSAGPFTDTQYF. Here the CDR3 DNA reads TGTGCCAGCAGCGCTGGTCCGTTCACAGATACGCAGTATTTT.

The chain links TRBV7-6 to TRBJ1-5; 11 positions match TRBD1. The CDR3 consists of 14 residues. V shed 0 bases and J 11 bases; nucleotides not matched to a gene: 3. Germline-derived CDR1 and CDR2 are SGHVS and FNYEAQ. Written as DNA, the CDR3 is TGTGCCAGCAGCTTAGCGGGACAGGGGGAGGCCCAGCATTTT. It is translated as CASSLAGQGEAQHF.

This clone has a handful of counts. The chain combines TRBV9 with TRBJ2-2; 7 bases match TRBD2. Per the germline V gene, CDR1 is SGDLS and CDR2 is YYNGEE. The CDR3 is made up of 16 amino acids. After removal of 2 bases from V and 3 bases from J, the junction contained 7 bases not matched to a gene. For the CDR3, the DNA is TGTGCCAGCAGCGTCTATCCTAGCGGTTACACCGGGGAGCTGTTTTTT. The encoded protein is CASSVYPSGYTGELFF. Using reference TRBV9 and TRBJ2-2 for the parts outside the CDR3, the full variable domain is DSGVTQTPKHLITATGQRVTLRCSPRSGDLSVYWYQQSLDQGLQFLIQYYNGEERAKGNILERFSAQQFPDLHSELNLSSLELGDSALYFCASSVYPSGYTGELFFGEGSRLTVL.

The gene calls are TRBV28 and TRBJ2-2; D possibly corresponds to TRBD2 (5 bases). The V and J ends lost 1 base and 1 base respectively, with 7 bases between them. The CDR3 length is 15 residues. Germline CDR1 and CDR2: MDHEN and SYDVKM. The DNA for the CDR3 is TGTGCCAGCAGTTTATTCGGGGTGAACACCGGGGAGCTGTTTTTT. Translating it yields CASSLFGVNTGELFF. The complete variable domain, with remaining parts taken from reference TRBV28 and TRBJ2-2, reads DVKVTQSSRYLVKRTGEKVFLECVQDMDHENMFWYRQDPGLGLRLIYFSYDVKMKEKGDIPEGYSVSREKKERFSLILESASTNQTSMYLCASSLFGVNTGELFFGEGSRLTVL.

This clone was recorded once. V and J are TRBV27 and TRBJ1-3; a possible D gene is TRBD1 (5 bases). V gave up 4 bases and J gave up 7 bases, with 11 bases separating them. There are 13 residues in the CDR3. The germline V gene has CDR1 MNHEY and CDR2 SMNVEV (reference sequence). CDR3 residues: CASSSQGRNTIYF. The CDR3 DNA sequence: TGTGCCAGCAGTTCCCAGGGACGCAACACCATATATTTT.

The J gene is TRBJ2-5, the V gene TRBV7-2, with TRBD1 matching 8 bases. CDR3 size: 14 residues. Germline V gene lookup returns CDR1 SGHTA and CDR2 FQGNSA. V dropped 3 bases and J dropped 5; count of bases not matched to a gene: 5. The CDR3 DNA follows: TGTGCCAGCAGCTTTGGACAGGGCCGGGAGACCCAGTACTTC. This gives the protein CASSFGQGRETQYF. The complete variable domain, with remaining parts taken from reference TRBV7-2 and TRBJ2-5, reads GAGVSQSPSNKVTEKGKDVELRCDPISGHTALYWYRQSLGQGLEFLIYFQGNSAPDKSGLPSDRFSAERTGGSVSTLTIQRTQQEDSAVYLCASSFGQGRETQYFGPGTRLLVL.

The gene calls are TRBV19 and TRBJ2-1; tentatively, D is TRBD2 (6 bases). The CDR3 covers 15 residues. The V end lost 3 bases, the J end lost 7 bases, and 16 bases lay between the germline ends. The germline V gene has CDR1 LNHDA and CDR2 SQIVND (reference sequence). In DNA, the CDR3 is TGTGCCAGTAGTATTTGGGTTAGTAGCGGAAATGAGCAGTTCTTC. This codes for CASSIWVSSGNEQFF.

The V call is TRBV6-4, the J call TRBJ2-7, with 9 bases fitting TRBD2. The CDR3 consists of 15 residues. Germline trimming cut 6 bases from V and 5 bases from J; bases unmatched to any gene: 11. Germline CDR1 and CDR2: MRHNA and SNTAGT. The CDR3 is CASRNPSGKLNEQYF. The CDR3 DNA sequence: TGTGCCAGCAGGAACCCTAGCGGGAAGTTAAACGAGCAGTACTTC.

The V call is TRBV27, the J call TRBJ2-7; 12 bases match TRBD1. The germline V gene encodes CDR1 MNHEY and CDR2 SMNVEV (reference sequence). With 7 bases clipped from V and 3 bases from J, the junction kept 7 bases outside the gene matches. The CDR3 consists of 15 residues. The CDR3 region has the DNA TGTGCCAGCACACGGGGACAGGGGGCTCTCTACGAGCAGTACTTC. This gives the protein CASTRGQGALYEQYF.

The CDR3 nucleotides are TGCGCCAGCAGCTTGGCGGACAGAAGCACAGATACGCAGTATTTT. This encodes CASSLADRSTDTQYF. The genes are TRBV5-1 and TRBJ2-3; D perhaps matches TRBD1 (6 bases). The germline V gene has CDR1 SGHRS and CDR2 YFSETQ. CDR3 size: 15 residues. The V end was cut by 0 bases, the J end by 0 bases, with 8 bases between.

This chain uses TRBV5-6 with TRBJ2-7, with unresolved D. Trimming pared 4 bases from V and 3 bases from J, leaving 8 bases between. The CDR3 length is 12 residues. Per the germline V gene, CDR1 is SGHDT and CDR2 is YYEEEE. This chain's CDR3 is CASSPDIYEQYF. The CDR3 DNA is TGTGCCAGCAGCCCTGACATCTACGAGCAGTACTTC.

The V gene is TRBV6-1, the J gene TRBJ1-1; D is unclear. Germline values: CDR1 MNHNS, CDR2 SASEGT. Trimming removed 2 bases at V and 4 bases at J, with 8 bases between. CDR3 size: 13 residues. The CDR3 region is CASSELTGTEAFF. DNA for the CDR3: TGTGCCAGCAGTGAATTAACCGGCACTGAAGCTTTCTTT.

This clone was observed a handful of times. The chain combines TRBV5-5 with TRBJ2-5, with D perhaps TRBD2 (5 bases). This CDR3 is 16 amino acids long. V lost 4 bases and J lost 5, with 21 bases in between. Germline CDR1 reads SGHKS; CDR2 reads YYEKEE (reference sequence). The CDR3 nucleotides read TGTGCCAGCAGCCGCATTGAGGGCGAAGAACGGGAGACCCAGTACTTC. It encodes CASSRIEGEERETQYF.

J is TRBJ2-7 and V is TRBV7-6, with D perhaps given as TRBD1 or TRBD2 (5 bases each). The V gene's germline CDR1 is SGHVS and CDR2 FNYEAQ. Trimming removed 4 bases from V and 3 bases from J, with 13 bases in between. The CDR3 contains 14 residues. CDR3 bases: TGTGCCAGCAGCTCTAGAGGGACCGGCTACGAGCAGTACTTC. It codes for CASSSRGTGYEQYF.

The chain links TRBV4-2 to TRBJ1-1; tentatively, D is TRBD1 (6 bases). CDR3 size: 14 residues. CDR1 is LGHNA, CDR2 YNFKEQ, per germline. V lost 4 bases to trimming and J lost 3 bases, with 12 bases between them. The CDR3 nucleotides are TGTGCCAGCAGCCCTTCGACAGGTTACACTGAAGCTTTCTTT. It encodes CASSPSTGYTEAFF.

The CDR3 sequence: CASSPGTSNTGELFF. CDR3 sequence (DNA): TGCGCCAGCAGCCCGGGGACAAGCAACACCGGGGAGCTGTTTTTT. The V and J genes are TRBV4-3 and TRBJ2-2; tentatively, D is TRBD1 (6 bases). V lost 4 bases and J lost 2, with 11 bases in between. The CDR3 spans 15 residues. Germline CDR1 is LGHNA and CDR2 is YSLEER.

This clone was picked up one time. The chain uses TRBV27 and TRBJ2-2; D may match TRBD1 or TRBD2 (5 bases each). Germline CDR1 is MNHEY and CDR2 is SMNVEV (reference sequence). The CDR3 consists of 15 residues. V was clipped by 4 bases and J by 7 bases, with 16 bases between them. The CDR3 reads CASSYNSGGYGELFF. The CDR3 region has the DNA TGTGCCAGCAGTTACAATAGTGGGGGTTACGGGGAGCTGTTTTTT.

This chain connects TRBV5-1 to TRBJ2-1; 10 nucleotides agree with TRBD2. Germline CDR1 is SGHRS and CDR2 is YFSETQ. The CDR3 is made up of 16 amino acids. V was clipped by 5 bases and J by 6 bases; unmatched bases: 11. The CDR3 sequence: CASSLSGRGLGNEQFF. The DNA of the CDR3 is TGCGCCAGCAGTTTAAGCGGGAGGGGGTTAGGCAATGAGCAGTTCTTC.

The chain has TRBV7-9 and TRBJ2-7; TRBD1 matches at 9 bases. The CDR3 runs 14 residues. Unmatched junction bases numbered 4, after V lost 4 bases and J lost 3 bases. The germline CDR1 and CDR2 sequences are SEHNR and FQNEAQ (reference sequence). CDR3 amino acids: CASSSDRGLYEQYF. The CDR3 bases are TGTGCCAGCAGCTCGGACAGGGGCCTCTACGAGCAGTACTTC.

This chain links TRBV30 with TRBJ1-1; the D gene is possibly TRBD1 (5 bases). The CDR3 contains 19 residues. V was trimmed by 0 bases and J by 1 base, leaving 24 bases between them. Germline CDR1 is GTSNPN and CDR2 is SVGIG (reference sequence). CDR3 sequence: CAWSVRVGDGVPANTEAFF. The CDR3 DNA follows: TGTGCCTGGAGTGTACGTGTGGGGGATGGGGTTCCCGCGAACACTGAAGCTTTCTTT.